The entry below gives a single TCR beta chain sequence along with its context. Its specificity is unknown. Germline V CDR1 and CDR2: SQVTM, ANQGSEA. Trimming left V 7 bases short and J 4 bases short, with 17 bases between. This CDR3 comprises 13 residues. This record belongs to a study of T cell responses to AZD1222 COVID-19 vaccine. Notes on the study in general: Unmutated variant regions reportedly attract nearly half of all spike-specific TCRs. The donors showed a predominance of white British ancestry and of females, with possible underestimation of clonal diversity. The study identified only a handful of AZD1222 recipients as seropositive at baseline. Across the whole spike, CD4 TCRs peaked at regions 160-218 and 743-854.

The repertoire was sequenced with immunoSEQ multiplex PCR; TCRdb's copy has only in-frame clones and lacks some. The sample has about 130,000 clones; 88% are singletons. The chain recombines TRBV29-1 with TRBJ2-7, with a weak D call TRBD2 (5 bases). This specimen consisted of peripheral blood, obtained on day 0 of MenACWY control vaccination. The TCR sequence derives from an adult in good health. Here the CDR3 reads CSATAGPGYEQYF. Here the CDR3 DNA reads TGCAGCGCCACGGCGGGTCCCGGATACGAGCAGTACTTC.